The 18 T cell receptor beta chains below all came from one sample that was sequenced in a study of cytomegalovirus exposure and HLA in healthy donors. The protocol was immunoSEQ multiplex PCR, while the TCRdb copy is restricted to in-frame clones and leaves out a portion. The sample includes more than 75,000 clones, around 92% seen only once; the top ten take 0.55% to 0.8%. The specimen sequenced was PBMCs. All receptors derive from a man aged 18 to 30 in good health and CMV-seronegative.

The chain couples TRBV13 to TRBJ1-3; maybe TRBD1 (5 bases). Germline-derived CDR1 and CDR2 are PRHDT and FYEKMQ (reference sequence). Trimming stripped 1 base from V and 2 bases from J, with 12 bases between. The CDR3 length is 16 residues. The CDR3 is CASSLAFRGAGNTIYF. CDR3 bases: TGTGCCAGCAGCTTAGCCTTCCGGGGGGCTGGAAACACCATATATTTT.

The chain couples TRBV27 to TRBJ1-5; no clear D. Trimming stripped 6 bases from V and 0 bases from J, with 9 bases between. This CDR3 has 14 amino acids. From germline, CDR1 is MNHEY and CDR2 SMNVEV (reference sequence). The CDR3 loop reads CASRRLYSNQPQHF. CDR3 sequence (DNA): TGTGCCAGCAGGAGGTTATATAGCAATCAGCCCCAGCATTTT.

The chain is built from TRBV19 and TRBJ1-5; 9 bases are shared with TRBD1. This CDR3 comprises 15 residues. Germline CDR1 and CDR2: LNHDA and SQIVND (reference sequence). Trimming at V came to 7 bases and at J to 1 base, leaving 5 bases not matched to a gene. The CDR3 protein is CASTMTGGSNQPQHF. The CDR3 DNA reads TGTGCCAGTACCATGACAGGGGGGAGCAATCAGCCCCAGCATTTT.

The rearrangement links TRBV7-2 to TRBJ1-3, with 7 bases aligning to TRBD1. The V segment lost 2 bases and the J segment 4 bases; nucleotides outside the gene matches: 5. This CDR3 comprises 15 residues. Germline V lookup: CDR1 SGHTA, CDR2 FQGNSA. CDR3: CASSLPDRAGNTIYF. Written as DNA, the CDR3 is TGTGCCAGCAGCTTACCCGACAGGGCAGGAAACACCATATATTTT.

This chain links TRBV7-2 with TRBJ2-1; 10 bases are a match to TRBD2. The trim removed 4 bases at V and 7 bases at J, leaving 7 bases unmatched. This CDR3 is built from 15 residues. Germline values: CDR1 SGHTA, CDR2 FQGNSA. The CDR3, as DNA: TGTGCCAGCAGCTCCGGCAGCGGGAGGGGTAATGAGCAGTTCTTC. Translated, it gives CASSSGSGRGNEQFF.

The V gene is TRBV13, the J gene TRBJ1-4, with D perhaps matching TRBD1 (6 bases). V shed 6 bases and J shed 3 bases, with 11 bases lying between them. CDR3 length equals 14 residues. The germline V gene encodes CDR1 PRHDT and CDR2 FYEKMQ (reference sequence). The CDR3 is CASRRTAPNEKLFF. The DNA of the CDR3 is TGTGCCAGCAGACGGACAGCACCTAATGAAAAACTGTTTTTT. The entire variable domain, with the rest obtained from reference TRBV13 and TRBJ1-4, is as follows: AAGVIQSPRHLIKEKRETATLKCYPIPRHDTVYWYQQGPGQDPQFLISFYEKMQSDKGSIPDRFSAQQFSDYHSELNMSSLELGDSALYFCASRRTAPNEKLFFGSGTQLSVL.

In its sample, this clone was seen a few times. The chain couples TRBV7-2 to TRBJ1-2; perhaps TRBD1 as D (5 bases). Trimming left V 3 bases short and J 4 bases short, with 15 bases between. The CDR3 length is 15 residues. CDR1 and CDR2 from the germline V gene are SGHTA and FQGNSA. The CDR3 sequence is CASSFGGGLGYGYTF. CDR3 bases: TGTGCCAGCAGCTTTGGGGGGGGACTTGGCTATGGCTACACCTTC.

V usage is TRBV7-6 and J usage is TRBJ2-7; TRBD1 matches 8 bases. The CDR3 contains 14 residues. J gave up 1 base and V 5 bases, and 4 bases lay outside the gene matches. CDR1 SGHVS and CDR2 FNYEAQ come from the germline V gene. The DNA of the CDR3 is TGTGCCAGCAGCCAAGGACAGGGATCCTACGAGCAGTACTTC. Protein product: CASSQGQGSYEQYF.

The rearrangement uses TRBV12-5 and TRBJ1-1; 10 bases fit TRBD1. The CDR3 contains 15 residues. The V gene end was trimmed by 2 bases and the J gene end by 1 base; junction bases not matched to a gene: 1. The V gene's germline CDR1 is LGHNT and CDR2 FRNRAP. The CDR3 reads CASGLRQGANTEAFF. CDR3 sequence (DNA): TGTGCTAGTGGTTTGAGACAGGGGGCGAACACTGAAGCTTTCTTT. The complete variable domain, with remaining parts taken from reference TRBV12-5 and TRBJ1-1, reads DARVTQTPRHKVTEMGQEVTMRCQPILGHNTVFWYRQTMMQGLELLAYFRNRAPLDDSGMPKDRFSAEMPDATLATLKIQPSEPRDSAVYFCASGLRQGANTEAFFGQGTRLTVV.

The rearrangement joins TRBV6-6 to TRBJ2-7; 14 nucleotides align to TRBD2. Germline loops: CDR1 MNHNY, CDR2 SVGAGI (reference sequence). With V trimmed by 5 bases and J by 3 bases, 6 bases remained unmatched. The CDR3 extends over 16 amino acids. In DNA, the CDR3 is TGTGCCAGCAGTCACCCGGGACTAGCGGGGGACTACGAGCAGTACTTC. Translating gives CASSHPGLAGDYEQYF.

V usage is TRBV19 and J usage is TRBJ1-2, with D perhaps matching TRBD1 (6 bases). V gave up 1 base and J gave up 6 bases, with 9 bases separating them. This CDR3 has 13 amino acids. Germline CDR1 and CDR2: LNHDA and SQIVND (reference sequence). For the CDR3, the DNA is TGTGCCAGTAGTATAGTCGAGGGGGATGGCTACACCTTC. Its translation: CASSIVEGDGYTF.

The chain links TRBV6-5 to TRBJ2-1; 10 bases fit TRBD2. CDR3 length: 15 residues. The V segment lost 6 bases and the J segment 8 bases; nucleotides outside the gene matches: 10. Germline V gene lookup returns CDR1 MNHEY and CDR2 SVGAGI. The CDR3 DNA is TGTGCCAGCAGCCCGCTAGCGGGAGAGATCTATGAGCAGTTCTTC. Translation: CASSPLAGEIYEQFF.

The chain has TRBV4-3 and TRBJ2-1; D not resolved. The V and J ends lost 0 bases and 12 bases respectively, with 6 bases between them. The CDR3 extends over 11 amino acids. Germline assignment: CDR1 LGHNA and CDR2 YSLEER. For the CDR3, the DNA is TGCGCCAGCAGCCAAGATAGATGGCAGTTCTTC. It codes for CASSQDRWQFF.

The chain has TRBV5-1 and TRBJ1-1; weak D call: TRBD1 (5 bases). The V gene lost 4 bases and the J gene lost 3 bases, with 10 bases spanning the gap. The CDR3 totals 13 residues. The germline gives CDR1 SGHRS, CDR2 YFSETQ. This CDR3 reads CASSTGHDTEAFF. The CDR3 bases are TGCGCCAGCAGCACCGGACATGACACTGAAGCTTTCTTT.

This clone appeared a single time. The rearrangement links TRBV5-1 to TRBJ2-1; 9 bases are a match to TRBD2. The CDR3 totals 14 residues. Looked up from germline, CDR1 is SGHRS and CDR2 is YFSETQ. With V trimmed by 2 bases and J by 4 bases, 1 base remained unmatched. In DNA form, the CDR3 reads TGCGCCAGCAGCTTTACTAGCGGGTACAATGAGCAGTTCTTC. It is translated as CASSFTSGYNEQFF.

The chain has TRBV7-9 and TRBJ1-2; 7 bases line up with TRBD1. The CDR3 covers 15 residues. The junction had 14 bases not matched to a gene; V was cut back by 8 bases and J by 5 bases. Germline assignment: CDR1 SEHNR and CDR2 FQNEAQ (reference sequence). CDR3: CASPSKTGLEYGYTF. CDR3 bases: TGTGCCAGCCCCTCCAAGACAGGGCTTGAATATGGCTACACCTTC.

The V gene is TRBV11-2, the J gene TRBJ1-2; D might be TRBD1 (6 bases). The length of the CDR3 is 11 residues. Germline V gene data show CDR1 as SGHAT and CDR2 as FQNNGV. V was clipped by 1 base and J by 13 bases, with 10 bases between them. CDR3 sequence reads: CASSLGTVSTF. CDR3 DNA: TGTGCCAGCAGCTTAGGGACAGTAAGCACCTTC.

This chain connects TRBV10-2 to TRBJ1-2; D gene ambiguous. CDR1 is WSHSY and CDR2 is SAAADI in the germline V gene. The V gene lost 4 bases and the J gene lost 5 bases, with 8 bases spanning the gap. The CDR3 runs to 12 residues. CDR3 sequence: CASSGTDYGYTF. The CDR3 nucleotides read TGCGCCAGCAGTGGTACTGATTATGGCTACACCTTC.